This T cell receptor (beta chain) came from a study of human T cells and chemical hapten exposure. On the study more broadly: Patients, chiefly female, had alopecia areata, totalis or universalis. Whole-study findings and limits: The formation of large CDR3 similarity clusters by expanded TCRs significantly exceeded that of controls. PT1 expanded TCR counts and patch test score correlated positively.

TCRdb re-called the RACE reads through MiXCR, storing one row per CDR3 protein. The data show about 54,000 distinct CDR3 sequences, with over 9.5% seen just once and about 1.8% held by the top ten. Per germline, CDR1 SGHDN and CDR2 FVKESK. V lost 1 base and J 4 bases, leaving 7 bases between the germline ends. The CDR3 runs 14 residues. Time point meaning: patch test 2, 6 weeks after DPC sensitization. Sample treatment: therapeutic diphenylcyclopropenone sensitization with weekly scalp DPC. Donation of samples came from alopecia patients who were 18 to 70 years old and suitable for DPC. Regarding this clonotype: The antigen remains unidentified.

The chain employs TRBV14 and TRBJ1-4; possible D gene TRBD1, 5 bases. Sequencing was performed on whole blood, taken in connection with sensitization to the hapten diphenylcyclopropenone (DPC). This TCR came from a woman aged 45-60 years with alopecia areata. Some clones in this sample may be carry-over from other donors' samples. The CDR3 reads CASSQGGHNEKLFF. DNA for the CDR3: TGTGCCAGCAGCCAAGGGGGCCATAATGAAAAACTGTTTTTT.